This TCR beta chain was sequenced during a study of T cell responses to AZD1222 COVID-19 vaccine. CDR1 is SEHNR and CDR2 is FQNEAQ in the germline V gene (reference sequence). Trimming stripped 1 base from V and 6 bases from J, with 12 bases between. The CDR3 has 14 amino acids. Regarding the study as a whole: Spike-specific TCR breadth and depth went up after people got two AZD1222 doses. Among AZD1222 vaccinees, only six were seropositive at baseline. It was only after the peak T cell response that any repertoires were sampled.

Regarding this clone: Its target is unknown.

Produced via immunoSEQ multiplex PCR; TCRdb's table is partial and in-frame only. The data hold approximately 120,000 clones, with roughly 86% observed a single time. The source material was peripheral blood, sampled 28 days after the second AZD1222 dose. This chain links TRBV7-9 with TRBJ1-1; D gene uncertain. This receptor was obtained from an adult who received the AZD1222 COVID-19 vaccine. The DNA of the CDR3 is TGTGCCAGCAGCTTAGGACGGAGTGGGGCTGAAGCTTTCTTT. Amino acids: CASSLGRSGAEAFF.